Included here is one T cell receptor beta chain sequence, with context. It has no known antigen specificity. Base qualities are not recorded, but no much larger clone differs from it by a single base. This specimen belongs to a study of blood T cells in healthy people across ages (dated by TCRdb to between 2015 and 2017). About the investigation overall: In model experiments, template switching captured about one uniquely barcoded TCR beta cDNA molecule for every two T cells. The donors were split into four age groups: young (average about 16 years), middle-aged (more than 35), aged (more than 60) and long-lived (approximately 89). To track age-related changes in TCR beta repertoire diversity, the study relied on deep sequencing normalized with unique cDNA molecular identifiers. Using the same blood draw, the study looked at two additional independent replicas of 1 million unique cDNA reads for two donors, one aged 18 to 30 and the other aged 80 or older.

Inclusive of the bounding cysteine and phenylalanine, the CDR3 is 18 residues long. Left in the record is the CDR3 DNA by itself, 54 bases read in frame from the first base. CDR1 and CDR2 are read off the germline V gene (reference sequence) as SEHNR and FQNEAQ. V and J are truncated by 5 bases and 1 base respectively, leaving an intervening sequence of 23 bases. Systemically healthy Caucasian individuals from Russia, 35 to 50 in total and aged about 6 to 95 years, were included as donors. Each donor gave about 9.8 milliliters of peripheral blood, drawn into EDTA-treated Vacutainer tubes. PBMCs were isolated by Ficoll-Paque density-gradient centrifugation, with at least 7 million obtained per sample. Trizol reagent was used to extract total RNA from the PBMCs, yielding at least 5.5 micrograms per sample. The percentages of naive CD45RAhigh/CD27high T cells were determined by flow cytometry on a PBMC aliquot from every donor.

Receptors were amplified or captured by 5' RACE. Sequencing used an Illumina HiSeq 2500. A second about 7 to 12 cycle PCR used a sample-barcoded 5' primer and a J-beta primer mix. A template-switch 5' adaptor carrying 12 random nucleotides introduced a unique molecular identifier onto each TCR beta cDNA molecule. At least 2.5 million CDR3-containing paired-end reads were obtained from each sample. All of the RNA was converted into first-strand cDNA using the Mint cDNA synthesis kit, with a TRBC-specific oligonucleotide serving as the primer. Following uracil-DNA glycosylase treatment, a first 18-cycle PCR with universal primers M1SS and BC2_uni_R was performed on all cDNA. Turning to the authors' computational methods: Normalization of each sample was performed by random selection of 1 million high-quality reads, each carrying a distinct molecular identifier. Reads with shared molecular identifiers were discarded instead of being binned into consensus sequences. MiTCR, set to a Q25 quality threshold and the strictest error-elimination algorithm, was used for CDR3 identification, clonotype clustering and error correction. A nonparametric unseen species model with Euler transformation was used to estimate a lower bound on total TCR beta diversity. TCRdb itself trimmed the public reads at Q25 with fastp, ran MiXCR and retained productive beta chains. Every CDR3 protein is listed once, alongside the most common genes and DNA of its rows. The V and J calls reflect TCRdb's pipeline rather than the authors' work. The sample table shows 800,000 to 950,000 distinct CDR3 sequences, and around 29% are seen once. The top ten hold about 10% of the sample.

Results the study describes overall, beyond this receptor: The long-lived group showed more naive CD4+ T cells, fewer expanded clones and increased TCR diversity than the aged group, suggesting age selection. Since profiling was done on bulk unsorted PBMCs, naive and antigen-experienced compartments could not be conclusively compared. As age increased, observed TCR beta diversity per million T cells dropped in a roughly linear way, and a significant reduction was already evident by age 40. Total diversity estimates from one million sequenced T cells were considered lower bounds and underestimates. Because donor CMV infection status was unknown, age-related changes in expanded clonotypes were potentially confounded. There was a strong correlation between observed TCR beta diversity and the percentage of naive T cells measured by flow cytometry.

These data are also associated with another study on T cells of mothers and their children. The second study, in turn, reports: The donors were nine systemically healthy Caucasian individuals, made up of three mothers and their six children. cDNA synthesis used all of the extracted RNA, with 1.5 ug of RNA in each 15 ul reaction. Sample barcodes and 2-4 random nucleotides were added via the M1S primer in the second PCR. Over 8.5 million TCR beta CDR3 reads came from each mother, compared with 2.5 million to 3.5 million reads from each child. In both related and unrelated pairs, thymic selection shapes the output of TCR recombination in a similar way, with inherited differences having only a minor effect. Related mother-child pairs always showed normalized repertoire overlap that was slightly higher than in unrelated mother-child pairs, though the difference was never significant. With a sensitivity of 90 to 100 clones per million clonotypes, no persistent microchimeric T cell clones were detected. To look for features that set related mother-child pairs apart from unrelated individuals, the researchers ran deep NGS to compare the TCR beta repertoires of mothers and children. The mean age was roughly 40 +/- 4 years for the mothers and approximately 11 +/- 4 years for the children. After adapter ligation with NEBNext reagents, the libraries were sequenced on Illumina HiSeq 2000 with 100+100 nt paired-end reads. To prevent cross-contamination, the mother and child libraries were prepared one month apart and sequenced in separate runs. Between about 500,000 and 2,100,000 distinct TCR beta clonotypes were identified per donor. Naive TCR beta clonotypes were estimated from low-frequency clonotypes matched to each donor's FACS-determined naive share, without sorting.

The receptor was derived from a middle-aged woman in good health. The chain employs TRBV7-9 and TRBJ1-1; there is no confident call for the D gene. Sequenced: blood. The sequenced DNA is TGTGCCAGCAGCCCTACCCTTAGCCAAGATCCCCAGAACACTGAAGCTTTCTTT. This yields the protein CASSPTLSQDPQNTEAFF.